This is a list of T cell receptor beta chains from one sample in a study of long-term antiretroviral therapy in people with HIV. The assay was immunoSEQ multiplex PCR, and TCRdb's table has in-frame clones only and misses some. The sample consists of approximately 21,000 clones, about nine tenths of them appearing once. The specimen comprised unsorted PBMCs, sampled approximately 4.5 years before starting antiretroviral therapy. These receptors all stem from a woman under 40 with HIV. The CDR3 runs from the conserved cysteine through the conserved F or W. D genes are given only for firm matches. The listing skips clone size in some rows; elsewhere it reads once, few, many or a size class.

D,V,J,size,CDR3,DNA
-,TRBV5-4,TRBJ1-2,-,CASSWEGFTYGYTF,TGTGCCAGCAGCTGGGAAGGGTTCACCTATGGCTACACCTTC
-,TRBV2,TRBJ2-3,-,CASSESSGGTDTQYF,TGTGCCAGCAGTGAATCTTCGGGGGGCACAGATACGCAGTATTTT
TRBD1,TRBV2,TRBJ1-3,-,CASRSSPGQSSGNTIYF,TGTGCCAGCAGGAGTAGTCCGGGACAGAGCTCTGGAAACACCATATATTTT
-,TRBV7-2,TRBJ2-7,-,CASSLSEAGSYEQYF,TGTGCCAGCAGCTTAAGTGAGGCTGGCTCCTACGAGCAGTACTTC
-,TRBV10-1,TRBJ1-2,-,CASGGLEGYTF,TGCGCCAGCGGGGGGTTGGAAGGCTACACCTTC
TRBD1,TRBV29-1,TRBJ1-2,few,CSAAGTAGLGYGYTF,TGCAGCGCCGCGGGGACAGCCGGGCTGGGCTATGGCTACACCTTC
-,TRBV9,TRBJ1-3,-,CASSVVGDLGGNTIYF,TGTGCCAGCAGCGTAGTAGGGGACCTGGGTGGAAACACCATATATTTT
TRBD1,TRBV7-9,TRBJ2-3,-,CASAQSEQGRNTQYF,TGTGCCAGCGCTCAGAGTGAACAGGGGCGGAATACGCAGTATTTT
TRBD1,TRBV12-5,TRBJ1-1,-,CASGLFRGQDTEAFF,TGTGCTAGTGGTTTGTTCAGGGGGCAGGACACTGAAGCTTTCTTT
-,TRBV6-5,TRBJ1-2,-,CASWAGDYGYTF,TGTGCCAGCTGGGCCGGGGACTATGGCTACACCTTC
-,TRBV23-1,TRBJ1-2,-,CASSQGQLTYGGYTF,TGCGCCAGCAGTCAGGGGCAGTTAACTTATGGGGGCTACACCTTC
-,TRBV11-2,TRBJ2-7,-,CASSSRTAHSYEQYF,TGTGCCAGCAGCTCCAGGACAGCGCACTCCTACGAGCAGTACTTC
-,TRBV7-9,TRBJ2-2,-,CASSLERGWFSETGELFF,TGTGCCAGCAGCTTAGAACGGGGATGGTTTAGTGAGACCGGGGAGCTGTTTTTT